These 32 T cell receptor beta chains were sequenced from one sample in a study of blood T cell repertoires in COVID-19. Here immunoSEQ multiplex PCR was the method, and the copy in TCRdb shows in-frame clones only, minus some. The sample yields under 500,000 clones, 85% to 90% seen once. The material sequenced was PBMCs or T cells enriched from blood (not recorded which). Receptors were obtained from a man younger than 45 who had recovered from COVID-19.

This clone is a singleton in its sample. The CDR3, as DNA: TGCGCCAGCAGCAGGGGGACGGACTCCTACGAGCAGTACTTC. Amino acid sequence: CASSRGTDSYEQYF. V and J are TRBV5-1 and TRBJ2-7, with a weak D call TRBD1 (6 bases). Germline CDR1 is SGHRS and CDR2 is YFSETQ. The CDR3 length is 14 residues. With 4 bases removed from V and 0 bases from J, the gap between germline ends came to 11 bases. The full variable domain, rest sourced from reference TRBV5-1 and TRBJ2-7, is KAGVTQTPRYLIKTRGQQVTLSCSPISGHRSVSWYQQTPGQGLQFLFEYFSETQRNKGNFPGRFSGRQFSNSRSEMNVSTLELGDSALYLCASSRGTDSYEQYFGPGTRLTVT.

The chain recombines TRBV12-3 or TRBV12-4 with TRBJ2-7, with D unclear. The CDR3 totals 12 residues. The ends were cut back, 5 bases at V and 5 bases at J, with 10 bases in the middle. CDR3 nucleotide sequence: TGTGCCAGCAGTAGACAAGGAAACGAGCAGTACTTC. Protein: CASSRQGNEQYF.

The gene calls are TRBV24-1 and TRBJ1-2, with TRBD1 matching 7 bases. The CDR3 covers 13 residues. V dropped 6 bases and J dropped 8; count of bases not matched to a gene: 8. Germline values: CDR1 KGHDR, CDR2 SFDVKD. CDR3 loop: CATSTGAGRGYTF. The CDR3 DNA reads TGTGCCACCAGTACAGGGGCCGGTAGGGGCTACACCTTC.

The chain recombines TRBV4-1 with TRBJ1-6; TRBD1 agrees at 7 bases. The CDR3 has 18 amino acids. J was trimmed by 7 bases and V by 0 bases; bases with no gene match: 12. Germline CDR1 MGHRA, CDR2 YSYEKL. CDR3 DNA sequence: TGCGCCAGCAGCCAAGAGGGGATGGACAGGACGGGGAATTCACCCCTCCACTTT. Protein sequence: CASSQEGMDRTGNSPLHF.

The chain joins TRBV30 to TRBJ2-7, with D possibly being TRBD1 (6 bases). Germline CDR1 is GTSNPN and CDR2 is SVGIG (reference sequence). The CDR3 has 13 amino acids. V was cut by 3 bases and J by 1 base, with 10 bases left in between. The CDR3 coding sequence is TGTGCCTGGAGGGGAAGGGGGTCCTACGAGCAGTACTTC. Amino acid sequence: CAWRGRGSYEQYF.

This chain uses TRBV28 with TRBJ2-7; 9 nucleotides line up with TRBD2. The trim removed 5 bases at V and 10 bases at J, leaving 18 bases unmatched. Per the germline V gene, CDR1 is MDHEN and CDR2 is SYDVKM. This CDR3 has 16 amino acids. The CDR3 DNA is TGTGCCAGCAGTCCCCTCGTAGCGGGAGTGTGGGGGGAACAGTACTTC. Protein product: CASSPLVAGVWGEQYF.

J is TRBJ2-5 and V is TRBV13; the match to TRBD2 covers 9 bases. This CDR3 spans 14 amino acids. V was pared by 5 bases and J by 5 bases, with 6 bases of the junction left unmatched. CDR1 and CDR2 (germline): PRHDT, FYEKMQ (reference sequence). The CDR3 DNA reads as TGTGCCAGCAGCACGCGAAGCGGGAGGGAGACCCAGTACTTC. Its translation: CASSTRSGRETQYF.

This sequence joins TRBV29-1 and TRBJ2-7, with TRBD2 as a possible D gene (5 bases). In germline, CDR1 is SQVTM, CDR2 ANQGSEA. The CDR3 covers 15 residues. V lost 1 base and J 3 bases, leaving 16 bases between the germline ends. In nucleotides, the CDR3 is TGCAGCGTTGAAGCCCCCGGGCACCGGGGCTACGAGCAGTACTTC. It yields the protein CSVEAPGHRGYEQYF.

The chain uses TRBV28 and TRBJ1-2; tentatively, D is TRBD1 (6 bases). This CDR3 has 15 residues. V shed 1 base and J shed 4 bases, with 13 bases lying between them. CDR1 and CDR2 (germline): MDHEN, SYDVKM. Here the CDR3 reads CASSLSRTEIYGYTF. CDR3 sequence (DNA): TGTGCCAGCAGTTTATCTCGGACAGAAATCTATGGCTACACCTTC.

This chain links TRBV19 with TRBJ2-5, with D unresolved. CDR1 is LNHDA and CDR2 is SQIVND in the germline V gene (reference sequence). Deletions cut 4 bases from V and 5 bases from J, with 14 bases between. CDR3 length: 14 amino acids. The CDR3 region has the DNA TGTGCCAGTAGTAACCTAGTCCAAGTCGAGACCCAGTACTTC. Translated, it gives CASSNLVQVETQYF. Combining the CDR3 with reference TRBV19 and TRBJ2-5 gives the whole variable domain DGGITQSPKYLFRKEGQNVTLSCEQNLNHDAMYWYRQDPGQGLRLIYYSQIVNDFQKGDIAEGYSVSREKKESFPLTVTSAQKNPTAFYLCASSNLVQVETQYFGPGTRLLVL.

This chain links TRBV5-5 with TRBJ2-7; maybe TRBD1 (7 bases). Germline V gene lookup returns CDR1 SGHKS and CDR2 YYEKEE (reference sequence). The CDR3 loop spans 14 amino acids. The V and J ends lost 4 bases and 1 base respectively, with 12 bases between them. The CDR3 DNA reads as TGTGCCAGCAGCAACCAGGGGGGATCCTACGAGCAGTACTTC. It translates to CASSNQGGSYEQYF.

The gene calls are TRBV28 and TRBJ2-1; perhaps TRBD2 as D (6 bases). The V end was cut by 2 bases, the J end by 0 bases, with 8 bases between. In germline, CDR1 is MDHEN, CDR2 SYDVKM. The CDR3 totals 15 residues. The DNA of the CDR3 is TGTGCCAGCAGTTTAGACGGGAGCTCCTACAATGAGCAGTTCTTC. Amino acid sequence: CASSLDGSSYNEQFF.

The rearrangement uses TRBV5-6 and TRBJ2-1, with 12 bases fitting TRBD2. Germline values: CDR1 SGHDT, CDR2 YYEEEE. V was pared by 4 bases and J by 2 bases, with 1 base of the junction left unmatched. This CDR3 comprises 15 residues. CDR3 DNA: TGTGCCAGCAGCCGACTAGCGGGGGCCTACAATGAGCAGTTCTTC. Protein product: CASSRLAGAYNEQFF. The complete variable domain, with remaining parts taken from reference TRBV5-6 and TRBJ2-1, reads DAGVTQSPTHLIKTRGQQVTLRCSPKSGHDTVSWYQQALGQGPQFIFQYYEEEERQRGNFPDRFSGHQFPNYSSELNVNALLLGDSALYLCASSRLAGAYNEQFFGPGTRLTVL.

The gene calls are TRBV15 and TRBJ2-7; D gene uncertain. The CDR3 is 13 amino acids. CDR1 and CDR2 (germline): LNHNV, YYDKDF (reference sequence). Trimming shortened V by 1 base and J by 4 bases, and 8 bases separated the two germline ends. The CDR3 loop is CATSRVLQYEQYF. CDR3 sequence (DNA): TGTGCCACCAGCAGAGTTTTACAATACGAGCAGTACTTC.

Remarks on this clone: The sample contains more than one DNA sequence encoding this CDR3. This sequence joins TRBV3-1 (or the pseudogene TRBV3-2) and TRBJ1-6; D possibly corresponds to TRBD1 (5 bases). V was pared by 0 bases and J by 10 bases, with 10 bases between. CDR1 and CDR2 (germline): LGHDT, YNNKEL (reference sequence). This CDR3 comprises 14 residues. The CDR3, as DNA: TGTGCCAGCAGCCAAGACCAGGGTAGGTCACCCCTCCACTTT. Amino acids: CASSQDQGRSPLHF.

V gene TRBV2 combines with J gene TRBJ1-4; TRBD1 might be the D (5 bases). CDR1 is SNHLY and CDR2 is FYNNEI in the germline V gene. The CDR3 runs to 13 residues. V lost 6 bases and J 4 bases, leaving 9 bases between the germline ends. The CDR3 region has the DNA TGTGCCAGCAGCTACCAGGGTAATGAAAAACTGTTTTTT. This sequence encodes CASSYQGNEKLFF.

The chain has TRBV3-1 (or the pseudogene TRBV3-2) and TRBJ1-6; D might be TRBD1 (5 bases). V was shortened by 2 bases and J by 9 bases, with 8 bases between the two germline ends. CDR1 LGHDT and CDR2 YNNKEL come from the germline V gene (reference sequence). This CDR3 spans 13 amino acids. CDR3 DNA: TGTGCCAGCAGCCAAACGACAGCTTCACCCCTCCACTTT. Its translation is CASSQTTASPLHF.

The chain couples TRBV7-9 to TRBJ1-1; D ambiguous. CDR3 length: 15 amino acids. V lost 5 bases and J 2 bases, leaving 15 bases between the germline ends. The germline CDR1 and CDR2 sequences are SEHNR and FQNEAQ (reference sequence). The CDR3 reads CASSLGTGINTEAFF. CDR3 bases: TGTGCCAGCAGCCTCGGAACGGGGATCAACACTGAAGCTTTCTTT.

The chain combines TRBV4-1 with TRBJ2-1, with 12 nucleotides matching TRBD2. Unmatched junction bases numbered 15, after V lost 1 base and J lost 2 bases. The CDR3 runs to 21 residues. Germline V gives CDR1 MGHRA, CDR2 YSYEKL. The CDR3 sequence is CASSQVVTSSGRGVPYNEQFF. DNA for the CDR3: TGCGCCAGCAGCCAAGTGGTGACGTCTAGCGGGAGGGGGGTCCCCTACAATGAGCAGTTCTTC.

The rearrangement uses TRBV2 and TRBJ2-7; 9 bases fit TRBD2. Losses at the gene ends were 6 bases for V and 5 bases for J; bases not matched to a gene: 5. Germline loops: CDR1 SNHLY, CDR2 FYNNEI. The CDR3 consists of 13 residues. CDR3 nucleotide sequence: TGTGCCAGCAGCCTAGCGGGAATCGACGAGCAGTACTTC. Translated: CASSLAGIDEQYF.

V is TRBV7-9 and J is TRBJ1-1; D possibly corresponds to TRBD1 (5 bases). With 4 bases removed from V and 2 bases from J, the gap between germline ends came to 23 bases. The germline V gene encodes CDR1 SEHNR and CDR2 FQNEAQ (reference sequence). This CDR3 has 18 amino acids. CDR3 nucleotide sequence: TGTGCCAGCAGCTCCCCGGCGGGGGTGTTGGGAAAAAACACTGAAGCTTTCTTT. Amino acids: CASSSPAGVLGKNTEAFF.

This chain connects TRBV2 to TRBJ1-2, with 7 bases aligning to TRBD1. The CDR3 sequence is 13 residues long. The ends lost 7 bases at V and 5 bases at J; junction bases unmatched: 7. Germline-derived CDR1 and CDR2 are SNHLY and FYNNEI. The CDR3: CASTRDRAYGYTF. The CDR3 region has the DNA TGTGCCAGCACTAGAGACAGGGCGTATGGCTACACCTTC.

The chain combines TRBV4-1 with TRBJ1-5; TRBD1 matches at 7 bases. In germline, CDR1 is MGHRA, CDR2 YSYEKL. Trimming at V came to 3 bases and at J to 1 base, leaving 0 bases not matched to a gene. The CDR3 runs to 14 residues. The DNA of the CDR3 is TGCGCCAGCAGCCAGACAGGGAGCAATCAGCCCCAGCATTTT. This codes for CASSQTGSNQPQHF.

The chain links TRBV5-8 to TRBJ1-5; D is unclear. In germline, CDR1 is SGHTS, CDR2 YDEGEE. The CDR3 length is 15 residues. V was pared by 4 bases and J by 5 bases, with 16 bases between. Here the CDR3 DNA reads TGTGCCAGCAGCGCCGGCTCCGGACTCGATCAGCCCCAGCATTTT. Translated, it gives CASSAGSGLDQPQHF. The full variable domain, in which reference TRBV5-8 and TRBJ1-5 provide the parts outside the CDR3, is EAGVTQSPTHLIKTRGQQATLRCSPISGHTSVYWYQQALGLGLQFLLWYDEGEERNRGNFPPRFSGRQFPNYSSELNVNALELEDSALYLCASSAGSGLDQPQHFGDGTRLSIL.

The chain employs TRBV28 and TRBJ2-1; the match to TRBD2 covers 8 bases. This CDR3 has 16 amino acids. The germline V gene encodes CDR1 MDHEN and CDR2 SYDVKM. The V gene end was trimmed by 3 bases and the J gene end by 4 bases; junction bases not matched to a gene: 8. CDR3 in DNA: TGTGCCAGCAGTTTGCGAACGGGAGGGGGATACAATGAGCAGTTCTTC. It encodes CASSLRTGGGYNEQFF.

The chain joins TRBV9 to TRBJ2-1, with a weak D call TRBD2 (5 bases). In germline, CDR1 is SGDLS, CDR2 YYNGEE. CDR3 length: 16 residues. V lost 5 bases and J 4 bases, leaving 19 bases between the germline ends. CDR3 nucleotides: TGTGCCAGCAGACCACCGGGGAGTGGGGAATACAATGAGCAGTTCTTC. It specifies CASRPPGSGEYNEQFF.

The gene calls are TRBV6-1 and TRBJ1-2; the match to TRBD1 covers 9 bases. Per the germline V gene, CDR1 is MNHNS and CDR2 is SASEGT. The CDR3 totals 14 residues. V shed 3 bases, J shed 8 bases, and the junction held 7 bases outside the gene matches. In DNA form, the CDR3 reads TGTGCCAGCAGTGACCGGGACAGGGTTAAAGGCTACACCTTC. Protein product: CASSDRDRVKGYTF.

The table lists this clone with a count of one. The rearrangement joins TRBV5-1 to TRBJ2-5; 9 positions agree with TRBD2. J was trimmed by 2 bases and V by 0 bases; bases with no gene match: 5. This CDR3 region has 16 residues. Germline values: CDR1 SGHRS, CDR2 YFSETQ. CDR3 protein: CASSLVSGSKQETQYF. The CDR3 DNA follows: TGCGCCAGCAGCTTGGTTAGCGGGAGTAAACAAGAGACCCAGTACTTC.

The chain joins TRBV6-4 to TRBJ1-2; TRBD1 agrees at 7 bases. CDR3 length equals 13 residues. CDR1 is MRHNA and CDR2 is SNTAGT in the germline V gene. J was trimmed by 2 bases and V by 6 bases; bases with no gene match: 3. The CDR3 region is CASSEQGNYGYTF. As DNA, the CDR3 is TGTGCCAGCAGCGAACAGGGGAACTATGGCTACACCTTC.

V and J are TRBV19 and TRBJ2-1, with TRBD2 matching over 8 bases. This CDR3 has 14 residues. Germline trimming cut 7 bases from V and 12 bases from J; bases unmatched to any gene: 14. Germline V lookup: CDR1 LNHDA, CDR2 SQIVND (reference sequence). The CDR3 coding sequence is TGTGCCAGTATTCGGACCGGGAGGGACAAGGTGCAGTTCTTC. It codes for CASIRTGRDKVQFF.

This clone came up once. This chain uses TRBV5-6 with TRBJ2-1, with 7 bases fitting TRBD2. The V gene end was trimmed by 2 bases and the J gene end by 9 bases; junction bases not matched to a gene: 5. The CDR3 has 13 residues. Germline values: CDR1 SGHDT, CDR2 YYEEEE. In nucleotides, the CDR3 is TGTGCCAGCAGCTTCCCTAGCGGCGGTGAGCAGTTCTTC. Protein product: CASSFPSGGEQFF.

This chain uses TRBV12-5 with TRBJ1-6; D is unresolved. This CDR3 is built from 14 residues. CDR1 LGHNT and CDR2 FRNRAP come from the germline V gene. Trimming left V 5 bases short and J 0 bases short, with 5 bases between. Here the CDR3 reads CASGPSSYNSPLHF. CDR3 coding DNA: TGTGCTAGTGGTCCGAGCTCCTATAATTCACCCCTCCACTTT.